The entry that follows covers one T cell receptor (beta chain) sequence. Participant-given clinical history determined each cohort assignment. In the authors' workflow: Reference gene primers were amplified, and this amplification served to estimate nucleated cell counts. Profiling relied on immunoSEQ multiplex PCR, and the TCRdb table lists in-frame clones only, not all of them. V and J calls plus clone size are reproduced from that table; the DNA served to infer D and trimming. This sample yields about 320,000 clones, of which 90% are seen a single time; 2.6% belongs to the top ten. This sample is part of a study of blood T cell repertoires in COVID-19. CDR3 length: 13 amino acids. The V end lost 5 bases, the J end lost 9 bases, and 14 bases lay between the germline ends. Germline CDR1 is SGHTA and CDR2 is FQGNSA.

Sequencing input: PBMCs or T cells enriched from blood (not recorded which). The receptor was derived from a man in his sixties who had recovered from COVID-19. This chain uses TRBV7-2 with TRBJ2-1, with TRBD2 as a possible D gene (5 bases). CDR3 bases: TGTGCCAGCAGCGGGAGAGCAACATTTGAGCAGTTCTTC. This translates into CASSGRATFEQFF.